One T cell receptor beta chain is described in this entry. The sample originates from a study of blood T cell repertoires in COVID-19. In the authors' methods: Estimates of nucleated cell counts were drawn from the amplification of reference gene primers. The protocol was immunoSEQ multiplex PCR, while the TCRdb copy is restricted to in-frame clones and leaves out a portion. The V and J calls and clone size are taken from that table; D and trimming were inferred from the DNA. The sample lists about 280,000 clones, roughly nine tenths seen once, with 2% to 2.5% in the top ten. The CDR3 contains 15 residues. Trimming removed 5 bases at V and 2 bases at J, with 16 bases between. The germline V gene encodes CDR1 SGHTA and CDR2 FQGNSA.

V is TRBV7-2 and J is TRBJ2-7; TRBD2 is a possible D gene (6 bases). Sequencing was carried out using peripheral blood. This receptor was taken from a man aged 45-60 years with acute or convalescent COVID-19. This CDR3 reads CASSKSSGRTYEQYF. The CDR3 region has the DNA TGTGCCAGCAGCAAGTCGAGCGGGCGAACCTACGAGCAGTACTTC. Full variable domain (outside the CDR3, taken from reference TRBV7-2 and TRBJ2-7): GAGVSQSPSNKVTEKGKDVELRCDPISGHTALYWYRQSLGQGLEFLIYFQGNSAPDKSGLPSDRFSAERTGGSVSTLTIQRTQQEDSAVYLCASSKSSGRTYEQYFGPGTRLTVT.